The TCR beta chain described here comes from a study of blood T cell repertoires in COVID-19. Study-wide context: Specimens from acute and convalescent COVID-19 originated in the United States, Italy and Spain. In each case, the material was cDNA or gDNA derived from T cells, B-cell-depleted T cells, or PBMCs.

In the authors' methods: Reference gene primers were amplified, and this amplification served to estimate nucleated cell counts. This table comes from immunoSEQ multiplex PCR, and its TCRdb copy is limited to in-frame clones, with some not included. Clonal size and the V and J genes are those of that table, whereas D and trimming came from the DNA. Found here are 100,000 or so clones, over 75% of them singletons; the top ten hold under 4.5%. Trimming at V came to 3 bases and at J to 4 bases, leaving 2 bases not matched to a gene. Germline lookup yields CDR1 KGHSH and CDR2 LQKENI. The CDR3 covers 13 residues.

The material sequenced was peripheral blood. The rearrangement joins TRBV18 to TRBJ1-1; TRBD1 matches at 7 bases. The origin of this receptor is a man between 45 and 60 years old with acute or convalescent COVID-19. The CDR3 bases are TGTGCCAGCTCACCTGGACAGGCCACTGAAGCTTTCTTT. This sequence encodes CASSPGQATEAFF.